This record covers a single T cell receptor beta chain. Its antigen is still unknown. Donors each had at least one pre-ART PBMC sample and at least two post-ART ones. Specimens carried roughly 0.9-10 million cryopreserved PBMC before DNA extraction. Sequencing used immunoSEQ v3.0 at survey level. The assay was immunoSEQ multiplex PCR, and TCRdb's table has in-frame clones only and misses some. This table holds 20,000 to 30,000 clones, around 86% found once. The CDR3 length is 14 residues. Germline assignment: CDR1 SGHTA and CDR2 FQGNSA. The trim removed 8 bases at V and 6 bases at J, leaving 9 bases unmatched. This sample was included in a study of long-term antiretroviral therapy in people with HIV. Study-level findings and limits: Pre-ART clonal expansion yielded clones that dominated the repertoire at all time points. ART preceded a rise in diversity that nonetheless stayed lower than in transplant donor controls.

This chain links TRBV7-2 with TRBJ2-1; TRBD2 aligns across 8 bases. The input for sequencing was unsorted PBMCs, taken roughly 2.7 years after starting antiretroviral therapy. The origin of this receptor is a man aged 35 to 55 with HIV. In DNA, the CDR3 is TGTGCCAGCTCCTTCCCGGGGGGGAGCAATGAGCAGTTCTTC. Translating it yields CASSFPGGSNEQFF.